The 21 T cell receptor beta chains below come from one sample, sequenced in a study of blood T cell repertoires in COVID-19. TCRdb keeps only in-frame clones here, not all; method: immunoSEQ multiplex PCR. The table records approximately 230,000 clones, 88% of them present only once. The sequenced sample consisted of PBMCs or T cells enriched from blood (not recorded which). The receptor source for this set is a woman aged 45 to 65 with acute COVID-19.

This clone was picked up a small number of times. Compared with germline, one end of the junction differs, possibly owing to a read error. The chain recombines TRBV7-7 with TRBJ1-2; D unclear. The CDR3 is 13 amino acids. Germline CDR1 and CDR2: SSHAT and FNYEAQ (reference sequence). CDR3 bases: TGTGCTAGCAGCCCGGGGTTGGGCTATGGCTACACCTTC. Protein product: CASSPGLGYGYTF.

CDR3 coding DNA: TGTGCCAGCAGCTTAGAAGTGGGGACAGGGTCGTTATATGGCTACACCTTC. Translation: CASSLEVGTGSLYGYTF. The chain employs TRBV7-6 and TRBJ1-2, with 9 bases identical to TRBD1. J lost 5 bases, V lost 1 base, and 11 bases had no gene match. Germline V CDR1 and CDR2: SGHVS, FNYEAQ. The CDR3 spans 17 residues.

This sequence joins TRBV18 and TRBJ1-6; no reliable D call. The V and J ends lost 3 bases and 7 bases respectively, with 10 bases between them. The CDR3 has 14 amino acids. In germline, CDR1 is KGHSH, CDR2 LQKENI. CDR3 loop: CASSPAAKNSPLHF. The DNA for the CDR3 is TGTGCCAGCTCACCGGCGGCCAAAAATTCACCCCTCCACTTT.

The CDR3 sequence: CASSSRTGGPALQETQYF. CDR3 DNA sequence: TGTGCCAGCAGCTCGAGGACAGGGGGCCCCGCTTTACAAGAGACCCAGTACTTC. The chain recombines TRBV7-2 with TRBJ2-5; 11 nucleotides agree with TRBD1. Germline CDR1 and CDR2: SGHTA and FQGNSA. This CDR3 contains 18 residues. Trimming cost V 4 bases and J 2 bases; bases outside gene matches: 12.

The count of this clone is one. CDR3 bases: TGTGCCAGCAGTGAAGGCCGGGGAGGCTCCTATAATTCACCCCTCCACTTT. It codes for CASSEGRGGSYNSPLHF. The genes are TRBV6-1 and TRBJ1-6; unclear D gene. The CDR3 runs to 17 residues. CDR1 MNHNS and CDR2 SASEGT come from the germline V gene. Trimming cost V 1 base and J 0 bases, with 10 bases left between them.

The gene calls are TRBV9 and TRBJ1-2; D ambiguous. With 0 bases removed from V and 1 base from J, the gap between germline ends came to 4 bases. The length of the CDR3 is 13 residues. Germline V lookup: CDR1 SGDLS, CDR2 YYNGEE. As DNA, the CDR3 is TGTGCCAGCAGCGTAGGCAGTAACTATGGCTACACCTTC. This gives the protein CASSVGSNYGYTF.

The chain uses TRBV4-1 and TRBJ2-7; no reliable D call. The germline V gene encodes CDR1 MGHRA and CDR2 YSYEKL. The CDR3 has 15 amino acids. Trimming shortened V by 0 bases and J by 3 bases, and 12 bases separated the two germline ends. This chain's CDR3 is CASSQERRSGYEQYF. The CDR3 nucleotides are TGCGCCAGCAGCCAAGAGCGGCGAAGTGGCTACGAGCAGTACTTC.

This sequence joins TRBV9 and TRBJ2-2, with D perhaps TRBD1 (5 bases). Germline loops: CDR1 SGDLS, CDR2 YYNGEE. V lost 5 bases and J lost 0, with 8 bases in between. This CDR3 spans 14 amino acids. CDR3 loop: CASRTDANTGELFF. CDR3 coding DNA: TGTGCCAGCAGGACAGACGCGAACACCGGGGAGCTGTTTTTT.

The gene calls are TRBV28 and TRBJ1-1; no reliable D call. Germline assignment: CDR1 MDHEN and CDR2 SYDVKM. V was trimmed by 2 bases and J by 1 base, leaving 14 bases between them. The CDR3 covers 16 residues. Here the CDR3 DNA reads TGTGCCAGCAGTTTAGGAGGCCCGTGGAGGAACACTGAAGCTTTCTTT. Translation: CASSLGGPWRNTEAFF.

In regard to this clone: The same CDR3 can be traced to other DNA sequences in this sample. This chain joins TRBV5-1 and TRBJ1-1; the match to TRBD1 covers 9 bases. The length of the CDR3 is 15 residues. The germline V gene encodes CDR1 SGHRS and CDR2 YFSETQ. Losses at the gene ends were 2 bases for V and 4 bases for J; bases not matched to a gene: 6. The CDR3 loop is CASSFPRQGGTEAFF. CDR3 in DNA: TGCGCCAGCAGCTTTCCAAGACAGGGGGGCACTGAAGCTTTCTTT.

The chain uses TRBV7-8 and TRBJ2-3; the match to TRBD2 covers 14 bases. The CDR3 contains 18 residues. Per the germline V gene, CDR1 is SGHVS and CDR2 is FQNEAQ. Trimming removed 3 bases from V and 4 bases from J; junction bases left unmatched: 9. The CDR3, as DNA: TGTGCCAGCAGCTTTCGACTAGCGGGAGGGCCCGTCGCAGATACGCAGTATTTT. It codes for CASSFRLAGGPVADTQYF.

This chain links TRBV15 with TRBJ1-5; D call uncertain. The CDR3 runs to 16 residues. Trimming took off 3 bases at V and 6 bases at J, with 18 bases between the two ends. Germline V CDR1 and CDR2: LNHNV, YYDKDF (reference sequence). CDR3 protein: CATSRGEGSHTQPQHF. The CDR3 bases are TGTGCCACCAGCAGGGGTGAGGGCTCCCATACTCAGCCCCAGCATTTT.

The V gene is TRBV18, the J gene TRBJ2-2; a possible D gene is TRBD1 (6 bases). This CDR3 comprises 15 residues. V shed 3 bases and J shed 3 bases, with 11 bases lying between them. The germline V gene encodes CDR1 KGHSH and CDR2 LQKENI. The CDR3: CASSPQGRHTGELFF. Here the CDR3 DNA reads TGTGCCAGCTCACCGCAGGGGCGGCACACCGGGGAGCTGTTTTTT. Drawing the rest from reference TRBV18 and TRBJ2-2, the complete variable domain is NAGVMQNPRHLVRRRGQEARLRCSPMKGHSHVYWYRQLPEEGLKFMVYLQKENIIDESGMPKERFSAEFPKEGPSILRIQQVVRGDSAAYFCASSPQGRHTGELFFGEGSRLTVL.

CDR3 in amino acids: CASSITLNTEAFF. Written as DNA, the CDR3 is TGTGCCAGCAGTATCACATTGAACACTGAAGCTTTCTTT. The chain has TRBV12-3 or TRBV12-4 and TRBJ1-1; the D is unclear. V lost 5 bases, J lost 0 bases, and 7 bases lay in between. The CDR3 is made up of 13 amino acids.

As regards this clone: This sample also contains other DNA sequences that code for the same CDR3. The chain employs TRBV28 and TRBJ2-7; 8 nucleotides line up with TRBD1. The ends lost 7 bases at V and 3 bases at J; junction bases unmatched: 8. The CDR3 length is 14 residues. CDR1 is MDHEN, CDR2 SYDVKM, per germline. This CDR3 reads CASNKGQGNYEQYF. CDR3 nucleotide sequence: TGTGCCAGCAACAAAGGACAGGGTAACTACGAGCAGTACTTC.

V is TRBV18 and J is TRBJ2-7, with TRBD1 identical over 11 bases. V dropped 0 bases and J dropped 4; count of bases not matched to a gene: 2. The CDR3 contains 15 residues. The germline V gene has CDR1 KGHSH and CDR2 LQKENI. The CDR3 region has the DNA TGTGCCAGCTCACCACCGGGGGACAGGGGGTACGAGCAGTACTTC. Its translation: CASSPPGDRGYEQYF.

The rearrangement uses TRBV10-3 and TRBJ1-4, with 9 nucleotides matching TRBD1. This CDR3 has 13 amino acids. Germline CDR1 and CDR2: ENHRY and SYGVKD. V lost 6 bases to trimming and J lost 6 bases; unmatched junction nucleotides: 2. For the CDR3, the DNA is TGTGCCATCAGCGGGACAGGGTATGAAAAACTGTTTTTT. It yields the protein CAISGTGYEKLFF.

This chain connects TRBV11-1 to TRBJ2-1; D is possibly TRBD2 (6 bases). Germline assignment: CDR1 SGHAT and CDR2 FQDESV (reference sequence). This CDR3 contains 13 residues. V was trimmed by 6 bases and J by 0 bases, leaving 6 bases between them. The CDR3 coding sequence is TGTGCCAGCAGTAGCGGCTCCTACAATGAGCAGTTCTTC. This translates into CASSSGSYNEQFF. Using reference TRBV11-1 and TRBJ2-1 for the parts outside the CDR3, the full variable domain is EAEVAQSPRYKITEKSQAVAFWCDPISGHATLYWYRQILGQGPELLVQFQDESVVDDSQLPKDRFSAERLKGVDSTLKIQPAELGDSAMYLCASSSGSYNEQFFGPGTRLTVL.

This clone was seen a few times. The chain is built from TRBV29-1 and TRBJ1-2, with a weak D call TRBD1 (6 bases). V lost 4 bases to trimming and J lost 6 bases, with 12 bases between them. The CDR3 is 12 amino acids. Germline lookup yields CDR1 SQVTM and CDR2 ANQGSEA. The CDR3 sequence: CSVGTALDGYTF. The DNA for the CDR3 is TGCAGCGTTGGGACAGCCCTTGATGGCTACACCTTC. Variable domain in full (rest from reference TRBV29-1 and TRBJ1-2): SAVISQKPSRDICQRGTSLTIQCQVDSQVTMMFWYRQQPGQSLTLIATANQGSEATYESGFVIDKFPISRPNLTFSTLTVSNMSPEDSSIYLCSVGTALDGYTFGSGTRLTVV.

The rearrangement uses TRBV5-1 and TRBJ1-2; D is unclear. The V gene lost 3 bases and the J gene lost 1 base, with 13 bases spanning the gap. This CDR3 region has 15 residues. Per germline, CDR1 SGHRS and CDR2 YFSETQ. CDR3 sequence reads: CASSWPPDLNYGYTF. DNA of the CDR3: TGCGCCAGCAGCTGGCCCCCAGATCTTAACTATGGCTACACCTTC.

The rearrangement joins TRBV28 to TRBJ1-2; D ambiguous. The germline CDR1 and CDR2 sequences are MDHEN and SYDVKM. V shed 3 bases and J shed 6 bases, with 14 bases lying between them. CDR3 length equals 14 residues. Here the CDR3 reads CASSFVVGQNGYTF. CDR3 in DNA: TGTGCCAGCAGTTTTGTAGTGGGCCAGAATGGCTACACCTTC.